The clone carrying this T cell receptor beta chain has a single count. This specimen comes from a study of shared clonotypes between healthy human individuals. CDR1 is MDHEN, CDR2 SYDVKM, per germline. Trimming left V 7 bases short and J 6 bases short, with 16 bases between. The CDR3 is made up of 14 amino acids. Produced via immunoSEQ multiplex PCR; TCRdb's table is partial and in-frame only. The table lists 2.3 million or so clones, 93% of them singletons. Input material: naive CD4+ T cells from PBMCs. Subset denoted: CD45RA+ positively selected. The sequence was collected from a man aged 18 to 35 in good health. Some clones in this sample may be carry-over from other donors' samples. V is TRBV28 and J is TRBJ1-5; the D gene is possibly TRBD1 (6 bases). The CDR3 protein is CASIGRGLGQPQHF. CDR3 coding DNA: TGTGCCAGCATCGGACGGGGGCTCGGTCAGCCCCAGCATTTT.